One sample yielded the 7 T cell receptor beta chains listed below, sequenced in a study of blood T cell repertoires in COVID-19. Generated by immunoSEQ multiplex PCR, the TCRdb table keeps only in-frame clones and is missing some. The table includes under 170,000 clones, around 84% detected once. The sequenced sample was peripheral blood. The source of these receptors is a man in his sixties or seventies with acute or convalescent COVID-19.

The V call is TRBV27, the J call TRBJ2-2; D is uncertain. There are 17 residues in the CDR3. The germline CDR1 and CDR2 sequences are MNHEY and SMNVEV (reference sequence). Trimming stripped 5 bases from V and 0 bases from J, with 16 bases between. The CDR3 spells CASSRSGNSANTGELFF. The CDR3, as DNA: TGTGCCAGCAGTCGTTCGGGTAACTCCGCGAACACCGGGGAGCTGTTTTTT.

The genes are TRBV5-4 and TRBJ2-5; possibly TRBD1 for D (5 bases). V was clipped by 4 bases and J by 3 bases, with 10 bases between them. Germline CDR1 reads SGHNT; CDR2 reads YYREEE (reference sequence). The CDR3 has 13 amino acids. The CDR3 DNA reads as TGTGCCAGCAGCCAGGACACGGAAGAGACCCAGTACTTC. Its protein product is CASSQDTEETQYF.

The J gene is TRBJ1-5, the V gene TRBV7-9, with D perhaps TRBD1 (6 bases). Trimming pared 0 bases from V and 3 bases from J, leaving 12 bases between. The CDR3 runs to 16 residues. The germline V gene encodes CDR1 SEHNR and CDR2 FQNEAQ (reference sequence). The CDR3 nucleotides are TGTGCCAGCAGCTTAGCTACAGGGTTCAACAATCAGCCCCAGCATTTT. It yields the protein CASSLATGFNNQPQHF.

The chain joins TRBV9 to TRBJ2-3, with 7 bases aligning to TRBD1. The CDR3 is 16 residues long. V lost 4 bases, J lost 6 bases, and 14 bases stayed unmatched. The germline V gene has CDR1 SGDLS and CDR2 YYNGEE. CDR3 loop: CASSLGTEMWGDTQYF. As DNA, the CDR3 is TGTGCCAGCAGCCTTGGGACAGAAATGTGGGGGGATACGCAGTATTTT. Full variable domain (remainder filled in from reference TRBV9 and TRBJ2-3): DSGVTQTPKHLITATGQRVTLRCSPRSGDLSVYWYQQSLDQGLQFLIQYYNGEERAKGNILERFSAQQFPDLHSELNLSSLELGDSALYFCASSLGTEMWGDTQYFGPGTRLTVL.

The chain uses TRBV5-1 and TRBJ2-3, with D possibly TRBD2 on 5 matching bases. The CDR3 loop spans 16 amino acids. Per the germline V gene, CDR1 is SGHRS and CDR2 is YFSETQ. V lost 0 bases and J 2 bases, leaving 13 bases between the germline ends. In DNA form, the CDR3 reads TGCGCCAGCAGCTTGGTTTGGAGGCAGTCCACAGATACGCAGTATTTT. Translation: CASSLVWRQSTDTQYF.

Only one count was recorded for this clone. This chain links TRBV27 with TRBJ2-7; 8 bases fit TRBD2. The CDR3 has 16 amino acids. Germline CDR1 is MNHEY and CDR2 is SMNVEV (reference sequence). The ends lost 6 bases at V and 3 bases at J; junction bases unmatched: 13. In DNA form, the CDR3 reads TGTGCCAGCAGCTCTACCTCCGGGACTAGGGACTACGAGCAGTACTTC. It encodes CASSSTSGTRDYEQYF.

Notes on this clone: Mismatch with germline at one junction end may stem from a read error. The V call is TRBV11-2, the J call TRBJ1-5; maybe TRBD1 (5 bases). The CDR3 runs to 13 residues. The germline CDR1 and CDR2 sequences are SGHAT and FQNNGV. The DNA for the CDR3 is TGTGCCAGCAGCGAGCAGGACAATCAGTCCCAGCATTTT. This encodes CASSEQDNQSQHF.